Each of the 32 T cell receptor beta chains below was sequenced from the same sample in a study of blood T cell repertoires in COVID-19. Data came from immunoSEQ multiplex PCR; TCRdb stores just in-frame clones and leaves some out. Here the sample spans roughly 180,000 clones, around four fifths being singletons. The sample comprised peripheral blood. The receptor set was obtained from a man aged 35-49 years who had recovered from COVID-19.

The chain combines TRBV7-3 with TRBJ2-2; D gene uncertain. The CDR3 is made up of 12 amino acids. Trimming took off 5 bases at V and 6 bases at J, with 7 bases between the two ends. Germline V lookup: CDR1 SGHTA, CDR2 FQGTGA. CDR3 sequence: CASSPGSGELFF. In DNA, the CDR3 is TGTGCCAGCAGCCCCGGTTCCGGGGAGCTGTTTTTT.

This sequence joins TRBV14 and TRBJ2-2; maybe TRBD1 (5 bases). CDR3 length: 16 amino acids. The germline V and J ends were trimmed by 1 base and 3 bases, with 12 bases remaining between them. CDR1 SGHDN and CDR2 FVKESK come from the germline V gene. The CDR3 loop is CASSQGRGWDTGELFF. Written as DNA, the CDR3 is TGTGCCAGCAGCCAAGGAAGGGGCTGGGACACCGGGGAGCTGTTTTTT.

V gene TRBV5-1 combines with J gene TRBJ2-7; 9 bases match TRBD1. CDR3 size: 16 residues. Per the germline V gene, CDR1 is SGHRS and CDR2 is YFSETQ. V lost 4 bases and J lost 2; bases outside the gene matches: 10. The CDR3 is CASSSQPGQGTYEQYF. As DNA, the CDR3 is TGCGCCAGCAGCAGCCAACCGGGACAGGGAACCTACGAGCAGTACTTC.

V and J are TRBV5-1 and TRBJ2-2; 15 bases fit TRBD2. Germline-derived CDR1 and CDR2 are SGHRS and YFSETQ. V was clipped by 4 bases and J by 5 bases; unmatched bases: 6. This CDR3 contains 17 residues. The CDR3 coding sequence is TGCGCCAGCAGCCCAGGACTAGCGGGAGGGCGAACCGGGGAGCTGTTTTTT. Translation: CASSPGLAGGRTGELFF.

The chain is built from TRBV7-2 and TRBJ1-1; possible D gene TRBD1, 6 bases. Germline-derived CDR1 and CDR2 are SGHTA and FQGNSA. The CDR3 contains 14 residues. V was cut by 3 bases and J by 11 bases, with 19 bases left in between. This CDR3 is CASSFTGSGRNAFF. DNA of the CDR3: TGTGCCAGCAGCTTTACAGGGTCAGGGCGGAATGCTTTCTTT.

This clone appeared a few times. The chain combines TRBV18 with TRBJ1-5; TRBD1 matches at 11 bases. Trimming took 3 bases from V and 5 from J; bases not matched to a gene: 3. Germline V CDR1 and CDR2: KGHSH, LQKENI. The CDR3 totals 15 residues. Here the CDR3 DNA reads TGTGCCAGCTCACCGGACAGGGGGCGTGATCAGCCCCAGCATTTT. This gives the protein CASSPDRGRDQPQHF.

The chain carries TRBV2 and TRBJ1-3; no firm D call. This CDR3 spans 16 amino acids. The V end was cut by 4 bases, the J end by 4 bases, with 17 bases between. Germline lookup yields CDR1 SNHLY and CDR2 FYNNEI. The CDR3 sequence: CASSGSGVGFGNTIYF. In nucleotides, the CDR3 is TGTGCCAGCAGTGGAAGCGGGGTGGGTTTCGGAAACACCATATATTTT.

The CDR3 DNA follows: TGTGCCAGCAGCCAAGTACCTCGCACAGGGCGAGGAGGTGGCTACACCTTC. Its translation is CASSQVPRTGRGGGYTF. This sequence joins TRBV3-1 (or the pseudogene TRBV3-2) and TRBJ1-2; TRBD1 is a possible D gene (6 bases). The length of the CDR3 is 17 residues. V was clipped by 1 base and J by 7 bases, with 22 bases between them. Germline-derived CDR1 and CDR2 are LGHDT and YNNKEL (reference sequence).

The chain is built from TRBV19 and TRBJ2-7; a possible D gene is TRBD2 (5 bases). The CDR3 has 12 amino acids. Germline CDR1 is LNHDA and CDR2 is SQIVND (reference sequence). Trimming took off 5 bases at V and 5 bases at J, with 10 bases between the two ends. CDR3 residues: CASSLGANEQYF. DNA for the CDR3: TGTGCCAGTAGTTTGGGAGCCAACGAGCAGTACTTC.

This clone was detected only once. The chain is built from TRBV28 and TRBJ2-1, with 8 positions matching TRBD2. CDR1 is MDHEN, CDR2 SYDVKM, per germline. V trimming: 2 bases; J trimming: 7 bases; junction bases outside the gene matches: 7. The CDR3 is 15 residues long. The CDR3 coding sequence is TGTGCCAGCAGTTTAAGCCCGGGGACTAGGAATGAGCAGTTCTTC. Its protein is CASSLSPGTRNEQFF.

V usage is TRBV27 and J usage is TRBJ2-5; the match to TRBD1 covers 9 bases. The CDR3 has 17 amino acids. The V and J ends lost 6 bases and 1 base, in that order; junction bases with no gene match: 12. Germline lookup yields CDR1 MNHEY and CDR2 SMNVEV (reference sequence). The chain's CDR3 is CASRPRDRAPPQETQYF. CDR3 DNA: TGTGCCAGCAGGCCCAGGGACAGGGCGCCTCCCCAAGAGACCCAGTACTTC.

This chain joins TRBV9 and TRBJ1-2; D uncertain. Deletions cut 4 bases from V and 8 bases from J, with 15 bases between. The CDR3 extends over 13 amino acids. CDR1 and CDR2 from the germline V gene are SGDLS and YYNGEE. The DNA of the CDR3 is TGTGCCAGCAGCCTCCGGGATGCAGAGGGCTACACCTTC. It codes for CASSLRDAEGYTF.

This rearrangement joins TRBV4-3 to TRBJ2-3; 8 positions agree with TRBD2. V was clipped by 0 bases and J by 7 bases; unmatched bases: 9. The CDR3 contains 16 residues. Germline lookup yields CDR1 LGHNA and CDR2 YSLEER. The CDR3 sequence: CASSQDVRGGPHTQYF. As DNA, the CDR3 is TGCGCCAGCAGCCAAGATGTTCGCGGGGGGCCTCATACGCAGTATTTT.

This chain links TRBV4-1 with TRBJ1-2; 9 bases fit TRBD1. The CDR3 consists of 15 residues. The V and J ends lost 2 bases and 7 bases, in that order; junction bases with no gene match: 8. Germline CDR1 MGHRA, CDR2 YSYEKL. CDR3 sequence (DNA): TGCGCCAGCAGCCAACCGGGACAGGGCCAGTTTGGCTACACCTTC. This gives the protein CASSQPGQGQFGYTF.

This chain joins TRBV7-6 and TRBJ1-5; D is unclear. Germline CDR1 is SGHVS and CDR2 is FNYEAQ. V lost 2 bases and J lost 0, with 8 bases in between. The CDR3 contains 15 residues. This CDR3 reads CASSLQHHSNQPQHF. DNA of the CDR3: TGTGCCAGCAGCTTACAACATCATAGCAATCAGCCCCAGCATTTT. Supplemented by reference TRBV7-6 and TRBJ1-5, the full variable domain reads GAGVSQSPRYKVTKRGQDVALRCDPISGHVSLYWYRQALGQGPEFLTYFNYEAQQDKSGLPNDRFSAERPEGSISTLTIQRTEQRDSAMYRCASSLQHHSNQPQHFGDGTRLSIL.

This clone has only one observation. The chain employs TRBV6-5 and TRBJ2-5; 7 bases line up with TRBD2. Germline V gene sequence: CDR1 MNHEY, CDR2 SVGAGI. Germline trimming cut 11 bases from V and 2 bases from J; bases unmatched to any gene: 5. This CDR3 has 12 amino acids. The CDR3 sequence: CACRGVQETQYF. The CDR3 bases are TGTGCCTGCCGGGGGGTGCAAGAGACCCAGTACTTC.

Here the CDR3 reads CASSRDSSSGNTIYF. CDR3 DNA: TGTGCCAGCAGCCGGGACAGCAGCTCTGGAAACACCATATATTTT. The J gene is TRBJ1-3, the V gene TRBV6-2 or TRBV6-3; TRBD1 aligns across 7 bases. Unmatched junction bases numbered 5, after V lost 6 bases and J lost 0 bases. Germline CDR1 reads MNHEY; CDR2 reads SVGEGT. The CDR3 is made up of 15 amino acids.

The rearrangement links TRBV6-1 to TRBJ1-4; D is unclear. Germline V CDR1 and CDR2: MNHNS, SASEGT. There are 17 residues in the CDR3. Trimming took 3 bases from V and 7 from J, leaving 21 bases between them. The DNA for the CDR3 is TGTGCCAGCAGTGAGTCTCGTGGAGTCAAACCAGCTGAAAAACTGTTTTTT. Translation gives CASSESRGVKPAEKLFF.

The V and J genes are TRBV7-8 and TRBJ1-6; 8 bases map to TRBD1. This CDR3 region has 15 residues. V dropped 1 base and J dropped 9; count of bases not matched to a gene: 5. Germline V gene data show CDR1 as SGHVS and CDR2 as FQNEAQ. CDR3 in DNA: TGTGCCAGCAGCTTAGGGAGGACAGGGTCTTCACCCCTCCACTTT. Its protein product is CASSLGRTGSSPLHF. The full variable domain, with the rest looked up from reference TRBV7-8 and TRBJ1-6, is GAGVSQSPRYKVAKRGQDVALRCDPISGHVSLFWYQQALGQGPEFLTYFQNEAQLDKSGLPSDRFFAERPEGSVSTLKIQRTQQEDSAVYLCASSLGRTGSSPLHFGNGTRLTVT.

This sequence joins TRBV13 and TRBJ2-2, with 8 bases identical to TRBD1. The germline V gene has CDR1 PRHDT and CDR2 FYEKMQ (reference sequence). The CDR3 loop spans 15 amino acids. The ends lost 4 bases at V and 5 bases at J; junction bases unmatched: 6. In nucleotides, the CDR3 is TGTGCCAGCAGCTCCGACAGGGGTGGGACCGGGGAGCTGTTTTTT. Amino acids: CASSSDRGGTGELFF.

The chain uses TRBV7-9 and TRBJ1-2; possibly TRBD1 for D (5 bases). Germline CDR1 reads SEHNR; CDR2 reads FQNEAQ (reference sequence). The length of the CDR3 is 14 residues. V was shortened by 5 bases and J by 5 bases, with 15 bases between the two germline ends. The CDR3 region has the DNA TGTGCCAGCAGCGCGGCGGGGGTCGGGTATGGCTACACCTTC. It codes for CASSAAGVGYGYTF.

This clone appeared a single time. The CDR3 here is CASSVQGANEKLFF. Written as DNA, the CDR3 is TGTGCCAGCAGCGTACAGGGAGCTAATGAAAAACTGTTTTTT. The gene calls are TRBV7-8 and TRBJ1-4, with a tentative D call TRBD1 (6 bases). The CDR3 sequence is 14 residues long. Germline V gene sequence: CDR1 SGHVS, CDR2 FQNEAQ. V was pared by 5 bases and J by 3 bases, with 10 bases between. The variable domain in full, completed from reference TRBV7-8 and TRBJ1-4, reads GAGVSQSPRYKVAKRGQDVALRCDPISGHVSLFWYQQALGQGPEFLTYFQNEAQLDKSGLPSDRFFAERPEGSVSTLKIQRTQQEDSAVYLCASSVQGANEKLFFGSGTQLSVL.

The rearrangement uses TRBV9 and TRBJ2-2, with 10 bases identical to TRBD2. CDR1 is SGDLS and CDR2 is YYNGEE in the germline V gene. V lost 4 bases to trimming and J lost 3 bases; unmatched junction nucleotides: 9. CDR3 length: 17 amino acids. CDR3 in DNA: TGTGCCAGCAGCACCACTAGCGGGGAATCTTACACCGGGGAGCTGTTTTTT. This translates into CASSTTSGESYTGELFF.

The rearrangement joins TRBV11-3 to TRBJ2-1; no clear D. Looked up from germline, CDR1 is SGHNT and CDR2 is YENEEA. The ends were cut back, 5 bases at V and 2 bases at J, with 7 bases in the middle. The CDR3 has 13 amino acids. CDR3 loop: CASSHSTYNEQFF. The DNA for the CDR3 is TGTGCCAGCAGCCATAGCACCTACAATGAGCAGTTCTTC.

The V gene is TRBV3-1 (or the pseudogene TRBV3-2), the J gene TRBJ2-6; D unclear. CDR3 length equals 16 residues. The V end lost 3 bases, the J end lost 0 bases, and 9 bases lay between the germline ends. Germline values: CDR1 LGHDT, CDR2 YNNKEL (reference sequence). This CDR3 reads CASSQSTTSGANVLTF. The DNA of the CDR3 is TGTGCCAGCAGCCAGTCCACTACCTCTGGGGCCAACGTCCTGACTTTC.

This chain uses TRBV25-1 with TRBJ2-7; D is possibly TRBD1 (6 bases). Trimming stripped 2 bases from V and 1 base from J, with 12 bases between. From germline, CDR1 is MGHDK and CDR2 SYGVNS. CDR3 size: 15 residues. CDR3 bases: TGTGCCAGCAGTGAACCCCCCGGGACATCCTACGAGCAGTACTTC. It codes for CASSEPPGTSYEQYF.

The rearrangement links TRBV3-1 (or the pseudogene TRBV3-2) to TRBJ1-5; D is unclear. V was cut by 4 bases and J by 3 bases, with 7 bases left in between. Germline V gene lookup returns CDR1 LGHDT and CDR2 YNNKEL (reference sequence). The CDR3 length is 13 residues. CDR3 protein: CASSRQNNQPQHF. The CDR3 region has the DNA TGTGCCAGCAGCCGTCAGAACAATCAGCCCCAGCATTTT.

The V call is TRBV2, the J call TRBJ1-1; D is unclear. V dropped 0 bases and J dropped 5 bases, with 16 bases sitting between them. This CDR3 region has 16 residues. Germline V gives CDR1 SNHLY, CDR2 FYNNEI. As DNA, the CDR3 is TGTGCCAGCAGTGAAGCGGGATGGAGGAAGAGAACTGAAGCTTTCTTT. It translates to CASSEAGWRKRTEAFF. The whole variable domain, filled in from reference TRBV2 and TRBJ1-1, reads EPEVTQTPSHQVTQMGQEVILRCVPISNHLYFYWYRQILGQKVEFLVSFYNNEISEKSEIFDDQFSVERPDGSNFTLKIRSTKLEDSAMYFCASSEAGWRKRTEAFFGQGTRLTVV.

On this clone itself: At one boundary the junction diverges from the germline segment, which might be a read error. This rearrangement joins TRBV7-7 to TRBJ2-1, with D perhaps matching TRBD2 (5 bases). Germline assignment: CDR1 SSHAT and CDR2 FNYEAQ (reference sequence). This CDR3 has 13 residues. The CDR3 protein is CASSSSSLDEQFF. The CDR3, as DNA: TGTGCTAGCAGCTCATCTAGCCTCGATGAGCAGTTCTTC.

The rearrangement joins TRBV6-6 to TRBJ2-1, with D possibly matching TRBD1 (6 bases). The germline V gene has CDR1 MNHNY and CDR2 SVGAGI (reference sequence). V was trimmed by 6 bases and J by 5 bases, leaving 11 bases between them. This CDR3 has 13 residues. The DNA for the CDR3 is TGTGCCAGCAGGCCAGGGGATAACAATGAGCAGTTCTTC. This sequence encodes CASRPGDNNEQFF.

This clone was found a few times. V and J are TRBV14 and TRBJ1-1; D call uncertain. The CDR3 extends over 13 amino acids. V was clipped by 3 bases and J by 2 bases, with 7 bases between them. Germline loops: CDR1 SGHDN, CDR2 FVKESK. The CDR3 loop reads CASSHFVNTEAFF. CDR3 nucleotides: TGTGCCAGCAGCCATTTCGTTAACACTGAAGCTTTCTTT.

The rearrangement joins TRBV12-3 or TRBV12-4 to TRBJ2-7; 8 bases align to TRBD1. With 6 bases clipped from V and 3 bases from J, the junction kept 4 bases outside the gene matches. The CDR3 totals 13 residues. This CDR3 is CASRSDRGYEQYF. The CDR3 region has the DNA TGTGCCAGCAGATCAGACAGGGGCTACGAGCAGTACTTC.